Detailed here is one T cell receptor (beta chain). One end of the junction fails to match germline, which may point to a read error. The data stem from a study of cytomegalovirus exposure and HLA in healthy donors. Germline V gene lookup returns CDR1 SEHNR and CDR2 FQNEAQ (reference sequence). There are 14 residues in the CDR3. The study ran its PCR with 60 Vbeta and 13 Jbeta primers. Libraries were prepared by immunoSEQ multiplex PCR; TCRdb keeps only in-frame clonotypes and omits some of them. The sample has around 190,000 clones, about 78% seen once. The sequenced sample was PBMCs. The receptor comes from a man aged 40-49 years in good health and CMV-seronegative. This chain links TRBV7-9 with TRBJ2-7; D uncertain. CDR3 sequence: CSSSLDRSAYEQYF. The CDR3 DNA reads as TGTTCCAGCAGCTTAGACCGGAGCGCCTACGAGCAGTACTTC.